Shown below are 15 T cell receptor beta chains from a single sample sequenced in a study of shared clonotypes between healthy human individuals. Some clones are missing from TCRdb's copy, which holds only in-frame ones; the method was immunoSEQ multiplex PCR. Here the sample spans a few hundred thousand clones, roughly 95% being singletons. Only CD45RO-negative cells positively selected for CCR7 counted as naive CD8 cells, so terminally differentiated effector memory CD45RA+ cells were excluded. The sample comprised naive CD8+ T cells sorted from blood. Every receptor here comes from a woman younger than 45 in good health.

The chain joins TRBV2 to TRBJ2-1; 7 bases line up with TRBD2. V lost 4 bases and J lost 1; bases outside the gene matches: 7. The CDR3 runs 16 residues. The germline gives CDR1 SNHLY, CDR2 FYNNEI. The CDR3 bases are TGTGCCAGCAGTGTTACTAGCGTTGTATCCTACAATGAGCAGTTCTTC. This gives the protein CASSVTSVVSYNEQFF.

The genes are TRBV27 and TRBJ2-5; D is tentatively TRBD1 or TRBD2 (5 bases each). The J call may not be correct, given that the DNA end is closer to TRBJ2-7. Germline lookup yields CDR1 MNHEY and CDR2 SMNVEV (reference sequence). The CDR3 sequence is 16 residues long. CDR3 sequence: CASSLLAGKGPYEQYF. Here the CDR3 DNA reads TGTGCCAGCAGTTTACTCGCCGGGAAGGGGCCCTACGAGCAGTACTTC.

This rearrangement joins TRBV11-1 to TRBJ2-7; TRBD2 matches at 15 bases. V lost 5 bases, J lost 1 base, and 3 bases stayed unmatched. This CDR3 is built from 16 residues. Germline V gene lookup returns CDR1 SGHAT and CDR2 FQDESV (reference sequence). In nucleotides, the CDR3 is TGTGCCAGCAGCCCGGGGACTAGCGGGGGGTCCTACGAGCAGTACTTC. The encoded protein is CASSPGTSGGSYEQYF.

The J gene is TRBJ2-3, the V gene TRBV4-1; 7 bases line up with TRBD2. The germline gives CDR1 MGHRA, CDR2 YSYEKL. The ends lost 3 bases at V and 0 bases at J; junction bases unmatched: 9. The CDR3 extends over 17 amino acids. CDR3 coding DNA: TGCGCCAGCAGCCAGTTTCCTAGCGGTACTAGCACAGATACGCAGTATTTT. It codes for CASSQFPSGTSTDTQYF.

The chain carries TRBV5-1 and TRBJ1-2; D not resolved. The CDR3 sequence is 14 residues long. V gave up 4 bases and J gave up 5 bases, with 15 bases separating them. Germline-derived CDR1 and CDR2 are SGHRS and YFSETQ. The CDR3 region has the DNA TGCGCCAGCAGCCTATCGGACGGAGAATATGGCTACACCTTC. It specifies CASSLSDGEYGYTF.

CDR3 nucleotides: TGTGCCAGCAGTTTATCGCGCCGACAGGGAATGGCAAACATTCAGTACTTC. It translates to CASSLSRRQGMANIQYF. This chain joins TRBV27 and TRBJ2-4; 7 positions match TRBD1. This CDR3 spans 17 amino acids. CDR1 is MNHEY and CDR2 is SMNVEV in the germline V gene (reference sequence). Trimming took 0 bases from V and 6 from J; bases not matched to a gene: 11.

The sample holds one count of this clone. The genes are TRBV2 and TRBJ2-1; D ambiguous. From germline, CDR1 is SNHLY and CDR2 FYNNEI. The length of the CDR3 is 13 residues. Trimming removed 10 bases from V and 0 bases from J, with 10 bases in between. CDR3: CAITKHSYNEQFF. In DNA, the CDR3 is TGTGCCATAACGAAACACTCCTACAATGAGCAGTTCTTC. The full variable domain, rest sourced from reference TRBV2 and TRBJ2-1, is EPEVTQTPSHQVTQMGQEVILRCVPISNHLYFYWYRQILGQKVEFLVSFYNNEISEKSEIFDDQFSVERPDGSNFTLKIRSTKLEDSAMYFCAITKHSYNEQFFGPGTRLTVL.

On this clone itself: This sample also contains other DNA sequences that code for the same CDR3. The chain uses TRBV11-2 and TRBJ2-7; D is uncertain. Germline V gene sequence: CDR1 SGHAT, CDR2 FQNNGV. Deletions cut 1 base from V and 1 base from J, with 5 bases between. This CDR3 spans 13 amino acids. The DNA of the CDR3 is TGTGCCAGCAGCTTAGGACGGTCCTACGAGCAGTACTTC. It yields the protein CASSLGRSYEQYF. Variable domain in full (rest from reference TRBV11-2 and TRBJ2-7): EAGVAQSPRYKIIEKRQSVAFWCNPISGHATLYWYQQILGQGPKLLIQFQNNGVVDDSQLPKDRFSAERLKGVDSTLKIQPAKLEDSAVYLCASSLGRSYEQYFGPGTRLTVT.

The chain carries TRBV6-5 and TRBJ1-2; no definite D call. Looked up from germline, CDR1 is MNHEY and CDR2 is SVGAGI. Trimming stripped 6 bases from V and 6 bases from J, with 14 bases between. CDR3 length: 13 residues. The DNA of the CDR3 is TGTGCCAGCAGCTCCGGCTGGTTGGATGGCTACACCTTC. Translation: CASSSGWLDGYTF.

J is TRBJ2-7 and V is TRBV9; TRBD2 is a possible D gene (8 bases). CDR1 SGDLS and CDR2 YYNGEE come from the germline V gene. V lost 4 bases and J 3 bases, leaving 23 bases between the germline ends. The CDR3 is 17 amino acids. CDR3 protein: CASSPTRGGTEYYEQYF. The CDR3, as DNA: TGTGCCAGCAGCCCAACCCGCGGGGGGACAGAGTACTACGAGCAGTACTTC.

V usage is TRBV7-2 and J usage is TRBJ2-7, with TRBD1 matching over 7 bases. J was trimmed by 4 bases and V by 5 bases; bases with no gene match: 5. The CDR3 runs 13 residues. CDR1 and CDR2 (germline): SGHTA, FQGNSA. The CDR3 sequence is CASSPGQLYEQYF. The CDR3 DNA sequence: TGTGCCAGCAGCCCGGGACAGCTATACGAGCAGTACTTC.

Remarks on this clone: Other DNA sequences from this sample encode an identical CDR3 as well. The chain has TRBV27 and TRBJ2-1; possibly TRBD2 for D (6 bases). V dropped 2 bases and J dropped 3 bases, with 11 bases sitting between them. Germline values: CDR1 MNHEY, CDR2 SMNVEV (reference sequence). This CDR3 contains 15 residues. Here the CDR3 DNA reads TGTGCCAGCAGTTTAATTGCGGGGAGCTACAATGAGCAGTTCTTC. Amino acid sequence: CASSLIAGSYNEQFF.

This clone is a singleton in its sample. The same CDR3 is also encoded by other DNA sequences in this sample. The chain carries TRBV28 and TRBJ1-1; D unresolved. Germline values: CDR1 MDHEN, CDR2 SYDVKM. The CDR3 is made up of 10 amino acids. V lost 3 bases to trimming and J lost 7 bases, with 3 bases between them. CDR3: CASSFNEAFF. DNA of the CDR3: TGTGCCAGCAGTTTTAATGAAGCTTTCTTT.

This rearrangement joins TRBV4-1 to TRBJ1-5, with unresolved D. Germline CDR1 is MGHRA and CDR2 is YSYEKL. Trimming pared 0 bases from V and 4 bases from J, leaving 13 bases between. This CDR3 comprises 16 residues. CDR3 loop: CASSQDEGKGNQPQHF. As DNA, the CDR3 is TGCGCCAGCAGCCAAGATGAGGGAAAAGGGAATCAGCCCCAGCATTTT.

The rearrangement links TRBV1 to TRBJ2-7; the table's D gene call, TRBD1, was not cross checked with the DNA. TRBV1 is flagged as a pseudogene. This CDR3 region has 13 residues. The CDR3 DNA is TGCACCAGCAGCCGGGACAGACCCTACGAGCAGTACTTC. The encoded protein is CTSSRDRPYEQYF.